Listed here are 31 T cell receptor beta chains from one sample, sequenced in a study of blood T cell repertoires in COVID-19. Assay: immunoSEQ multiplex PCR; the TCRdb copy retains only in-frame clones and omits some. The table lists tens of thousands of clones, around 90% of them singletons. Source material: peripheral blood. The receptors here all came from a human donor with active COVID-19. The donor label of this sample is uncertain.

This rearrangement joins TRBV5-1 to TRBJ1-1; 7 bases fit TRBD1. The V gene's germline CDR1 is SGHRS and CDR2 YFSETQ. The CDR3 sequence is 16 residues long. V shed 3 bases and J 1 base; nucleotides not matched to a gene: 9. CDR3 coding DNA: TGCGCCAGCAGCTCTTCGGTACAGGGGTGGAACACTGAAGCTTTCTTT. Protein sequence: CASSSSVQGWNTEAFF.

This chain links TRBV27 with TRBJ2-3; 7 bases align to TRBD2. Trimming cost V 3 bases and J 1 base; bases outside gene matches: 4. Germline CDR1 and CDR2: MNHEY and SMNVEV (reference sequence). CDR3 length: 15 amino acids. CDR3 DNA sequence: TGTGCCAGCAGTTTGGGGGGGACCCGCACAGATACGCAGTATTTT. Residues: CASSLGGTRTDTQYF.

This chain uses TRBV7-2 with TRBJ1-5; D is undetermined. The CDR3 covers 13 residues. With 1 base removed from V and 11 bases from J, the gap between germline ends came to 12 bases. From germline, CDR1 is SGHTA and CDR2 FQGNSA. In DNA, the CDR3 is TGTGCCAGCAGCTTAGGGGTCCTCGAGGCCCAGCATTTT. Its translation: CASSLGVLEAQHF.

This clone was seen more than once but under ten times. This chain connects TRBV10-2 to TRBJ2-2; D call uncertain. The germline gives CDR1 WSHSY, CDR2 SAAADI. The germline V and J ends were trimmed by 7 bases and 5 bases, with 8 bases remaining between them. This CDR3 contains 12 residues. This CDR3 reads CASNRGTGELFF. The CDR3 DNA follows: TGCGCCAGCAACCGAGGAACCGGGGAGCTGTTTTTT.

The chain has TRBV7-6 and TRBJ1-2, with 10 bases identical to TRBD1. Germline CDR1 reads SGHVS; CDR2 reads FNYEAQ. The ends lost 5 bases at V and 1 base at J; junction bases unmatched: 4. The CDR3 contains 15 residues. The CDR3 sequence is CASSPRTGGNYGYTF. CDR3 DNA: TGTGCCAGCAGCCCACGGACAGGGGGTAACTATGGCTACACCTTC.

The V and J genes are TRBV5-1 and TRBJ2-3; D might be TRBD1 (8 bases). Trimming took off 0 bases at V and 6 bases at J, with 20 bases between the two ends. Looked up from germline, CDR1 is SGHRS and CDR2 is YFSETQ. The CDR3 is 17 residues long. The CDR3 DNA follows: TGCGCCAGCAGCTTGGCGATACTCCAACAGGGGGGGGATACGCAGTATTTT. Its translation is CASSLAILQQGGDTQYF.

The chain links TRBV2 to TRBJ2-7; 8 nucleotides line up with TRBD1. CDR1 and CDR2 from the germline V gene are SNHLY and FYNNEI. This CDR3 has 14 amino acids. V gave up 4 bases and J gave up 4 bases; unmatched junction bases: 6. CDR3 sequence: CASSAIQGAYEQYF. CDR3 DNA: TGTGCCAGCAGTGCGATTCAGGGGGCGTACGAGCAGTACTTC.

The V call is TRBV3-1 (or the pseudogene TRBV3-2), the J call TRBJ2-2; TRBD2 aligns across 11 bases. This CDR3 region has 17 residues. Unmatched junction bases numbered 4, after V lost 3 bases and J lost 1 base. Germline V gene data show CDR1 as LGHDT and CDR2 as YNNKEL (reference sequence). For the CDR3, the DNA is TGTGCCAGCAGCCAGCAACTAGCGGGGGTGAACACCGGGGAGCTGTTTTTT. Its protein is CASSQQLAGVNTGELFF.

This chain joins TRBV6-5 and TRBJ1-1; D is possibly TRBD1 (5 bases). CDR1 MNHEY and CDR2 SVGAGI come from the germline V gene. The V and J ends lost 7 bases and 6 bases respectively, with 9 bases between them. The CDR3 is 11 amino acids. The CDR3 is CASKAGAEAFF. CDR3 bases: TGTGCCAGCAAGGCGGGGGCTGAAGCTTTCTTT.

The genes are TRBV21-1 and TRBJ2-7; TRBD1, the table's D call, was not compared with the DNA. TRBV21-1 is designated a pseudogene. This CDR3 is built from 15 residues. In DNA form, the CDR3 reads TGTGCCAGCAGCTCCCGGGACAGGGTTGTATACGAGCAGTACTTC. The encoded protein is CASSSRDRVVYEQYF.

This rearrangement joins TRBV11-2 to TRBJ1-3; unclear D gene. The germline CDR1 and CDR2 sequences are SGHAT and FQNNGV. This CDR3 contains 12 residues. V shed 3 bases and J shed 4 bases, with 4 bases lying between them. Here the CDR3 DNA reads TGTGCCAGCAGCTTCGGGGGAAACACCATATATTTT. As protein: CASSFGGNTIYF.

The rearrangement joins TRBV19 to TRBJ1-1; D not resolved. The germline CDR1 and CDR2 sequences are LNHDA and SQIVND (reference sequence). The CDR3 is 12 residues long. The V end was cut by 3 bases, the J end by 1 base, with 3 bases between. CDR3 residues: CASSMANTEAFF. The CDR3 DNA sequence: TGTGCCAGTAGTATGGCGAACACTGAAGCTTTCTTT.

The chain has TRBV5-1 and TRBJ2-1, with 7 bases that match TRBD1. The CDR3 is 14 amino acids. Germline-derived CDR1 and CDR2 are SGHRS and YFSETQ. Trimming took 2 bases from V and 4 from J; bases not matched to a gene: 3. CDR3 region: CASSFGTEYNEQFF. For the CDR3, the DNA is TGCGCCAGCAGCTTCGGGACAGAGTACAATGAGCAGTTCTTC.

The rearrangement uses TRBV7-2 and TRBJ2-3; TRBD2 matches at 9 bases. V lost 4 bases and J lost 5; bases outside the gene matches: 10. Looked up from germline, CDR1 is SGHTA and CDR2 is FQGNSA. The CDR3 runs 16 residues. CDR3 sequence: CASSSKRGDTGDTQYF. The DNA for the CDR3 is TGTGCCAGCAGCTCGAAGCGGGGGGATACGGGAGATACGCAGTATTTT.

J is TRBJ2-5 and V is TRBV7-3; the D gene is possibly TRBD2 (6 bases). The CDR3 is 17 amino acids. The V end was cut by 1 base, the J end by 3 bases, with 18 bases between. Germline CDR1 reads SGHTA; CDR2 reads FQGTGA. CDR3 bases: TGTGCCAGCAGCTTAAATGCGATTTGGGTAGCGGAAGAGACCCAGTACTTC. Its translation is CASSLNAIWVAEETQYF.

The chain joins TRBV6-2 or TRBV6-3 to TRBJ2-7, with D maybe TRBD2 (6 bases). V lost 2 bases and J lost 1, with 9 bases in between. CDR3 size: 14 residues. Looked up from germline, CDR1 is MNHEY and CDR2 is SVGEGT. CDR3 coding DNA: TGTGCCAGCAGTTACCTGCGGGGATCCTACGAGCAGTACTTC. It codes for CASSYLRGSYEQYF.

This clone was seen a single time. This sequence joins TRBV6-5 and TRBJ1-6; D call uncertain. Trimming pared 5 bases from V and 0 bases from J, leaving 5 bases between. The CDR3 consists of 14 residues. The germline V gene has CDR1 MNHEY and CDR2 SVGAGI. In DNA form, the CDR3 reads TGTGCCAGCAGTCGGAGCTCCTATAATTCACCCCTCCACTTT. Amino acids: CASSRSSYNSPLHF.

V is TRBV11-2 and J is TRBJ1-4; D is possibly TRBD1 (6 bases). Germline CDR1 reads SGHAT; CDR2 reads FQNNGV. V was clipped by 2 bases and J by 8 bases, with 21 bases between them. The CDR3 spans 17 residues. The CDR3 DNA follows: TGTGCCAGCAGCTTAAGGGGGTGGCCCCGTCAAGACGAAAAACTGTTTTTT. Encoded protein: CASSLRGWPRQDEKLFF. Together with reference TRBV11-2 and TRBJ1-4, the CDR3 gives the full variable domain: EAGVAQSPRYKIIEKRQSVAFWCNPISGHATLYWYQQILGQGPKLLIQFQNNGVVDDSQLPKDRFSAERLKGVDSTLKIQPAKLEDSAVYLCASSLRGWPRQDEKLFFGSGTQLSVL.

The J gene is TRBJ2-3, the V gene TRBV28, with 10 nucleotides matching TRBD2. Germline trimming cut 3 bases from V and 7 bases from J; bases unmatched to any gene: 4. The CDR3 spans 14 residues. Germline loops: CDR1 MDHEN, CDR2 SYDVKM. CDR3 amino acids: CASSFTSGAYTQYF. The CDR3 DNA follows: TGTGCCAGCAGTTTCACTAGCGGGGCATATACGCAGTATTTT.

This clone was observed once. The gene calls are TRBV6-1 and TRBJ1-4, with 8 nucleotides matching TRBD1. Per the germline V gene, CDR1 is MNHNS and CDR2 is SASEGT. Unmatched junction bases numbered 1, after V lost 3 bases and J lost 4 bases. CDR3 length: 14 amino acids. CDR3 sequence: CASSEDRDNEKLFF. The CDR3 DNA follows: TGTGCCAGCAGTGAGGACAGGGATAATGAAAAACTGTTTTTT.

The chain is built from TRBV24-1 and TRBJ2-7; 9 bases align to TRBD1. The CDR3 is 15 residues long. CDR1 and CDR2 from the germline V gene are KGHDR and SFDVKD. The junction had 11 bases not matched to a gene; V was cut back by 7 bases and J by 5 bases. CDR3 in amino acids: CATSYRDRVSHEQYF. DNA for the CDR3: TGTGCCACCAGCTACCGGGACAGGGTTTCCCACGAGCAGTACTTC.

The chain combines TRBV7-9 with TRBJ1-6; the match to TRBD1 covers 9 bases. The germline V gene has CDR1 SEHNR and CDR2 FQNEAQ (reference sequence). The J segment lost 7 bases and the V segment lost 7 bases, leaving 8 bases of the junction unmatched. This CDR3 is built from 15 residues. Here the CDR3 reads CASKRDRVGNSPLHF. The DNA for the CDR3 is TGTGCCAGCAAGAGGGACAGGGTGGGGAATTCACCCCTCCACTTT.

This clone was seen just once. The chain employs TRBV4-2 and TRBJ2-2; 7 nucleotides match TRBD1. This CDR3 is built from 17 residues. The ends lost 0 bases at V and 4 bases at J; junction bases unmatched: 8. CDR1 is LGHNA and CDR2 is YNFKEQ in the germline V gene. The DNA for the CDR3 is TGTGCCAGCAGCCAAGATCTGGGGACAGACGTCACCGGGGAGCTGTTTTTT. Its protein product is CASSQDLGTDVTGELFF.

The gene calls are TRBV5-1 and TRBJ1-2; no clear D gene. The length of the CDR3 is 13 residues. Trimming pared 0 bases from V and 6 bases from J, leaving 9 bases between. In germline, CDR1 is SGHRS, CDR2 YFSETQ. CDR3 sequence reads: CASSLDRGNGYTF. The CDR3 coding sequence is TGCGCCAGCAGCTTGGACAGAGGGAATGGCTACACCTTC.

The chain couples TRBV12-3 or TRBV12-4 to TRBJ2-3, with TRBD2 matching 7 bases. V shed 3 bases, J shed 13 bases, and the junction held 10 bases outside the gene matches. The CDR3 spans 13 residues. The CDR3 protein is CASSFDVGLPKYF. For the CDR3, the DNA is TGTGCCAGCAGTTTCGATGTGGGACTACCGAAGTATTTT.

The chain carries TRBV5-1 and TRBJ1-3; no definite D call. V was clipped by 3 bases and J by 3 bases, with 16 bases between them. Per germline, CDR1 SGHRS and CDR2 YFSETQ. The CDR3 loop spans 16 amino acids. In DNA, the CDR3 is TGCGCCAGCAGCTCTACCCATGTTGCAGGTGGAAACACCATATATTTT. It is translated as CASSSTHVAGGNTIYF.

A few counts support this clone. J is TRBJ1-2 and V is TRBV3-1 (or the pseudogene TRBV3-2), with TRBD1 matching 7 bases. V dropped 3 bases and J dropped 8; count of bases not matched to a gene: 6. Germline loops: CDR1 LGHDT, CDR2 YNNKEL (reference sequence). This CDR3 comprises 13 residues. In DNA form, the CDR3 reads TGTGCCAGCAGCCAGGCAGGGGGGTTGGGCTACACCTTC. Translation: CASSQAGGLGYTF.

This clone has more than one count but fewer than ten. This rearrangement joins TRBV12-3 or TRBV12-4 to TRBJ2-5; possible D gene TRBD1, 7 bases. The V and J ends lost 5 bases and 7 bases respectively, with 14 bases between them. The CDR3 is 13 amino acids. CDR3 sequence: CASSAYRGGTQYF. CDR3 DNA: TGTGCCAGCAGTGCGTACAGGGGAGGGACCCAGTACTTC.

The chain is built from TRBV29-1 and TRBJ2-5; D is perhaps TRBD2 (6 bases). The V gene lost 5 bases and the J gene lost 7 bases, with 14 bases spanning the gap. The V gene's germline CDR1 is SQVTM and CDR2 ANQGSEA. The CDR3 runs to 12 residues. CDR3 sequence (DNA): TGCAGCGTTATACTCACCGGGGGGACCCAGTACTTC. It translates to CSVILTGGTQYF. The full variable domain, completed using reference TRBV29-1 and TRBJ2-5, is SAVISQKPSRDICQRGTSLTIQCQVDSQVTMMFWYRQQPGQSLTLIATANQGSEATYESGFVIDKFPISRPNLTFSTLTVSNMSPEDSSIYLCSVILTGGTQYFGPGTRLLVL.

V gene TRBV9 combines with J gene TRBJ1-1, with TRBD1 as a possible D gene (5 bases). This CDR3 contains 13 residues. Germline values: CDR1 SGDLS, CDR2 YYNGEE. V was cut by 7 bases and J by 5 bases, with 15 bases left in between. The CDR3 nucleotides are TGTGCCAGCGGGGACCCAGCGGGTACTGAAGCTTTCTTT. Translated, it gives CASGDPAGTEAFF.

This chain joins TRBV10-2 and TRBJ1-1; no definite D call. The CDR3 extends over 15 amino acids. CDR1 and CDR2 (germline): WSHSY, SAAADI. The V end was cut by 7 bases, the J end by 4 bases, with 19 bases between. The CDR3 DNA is TGCGCCAGCATACCATCTGGGGAGGCTGGCACTGAAGCTTTCTTT. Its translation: CASIPSGEAGTEAFF.